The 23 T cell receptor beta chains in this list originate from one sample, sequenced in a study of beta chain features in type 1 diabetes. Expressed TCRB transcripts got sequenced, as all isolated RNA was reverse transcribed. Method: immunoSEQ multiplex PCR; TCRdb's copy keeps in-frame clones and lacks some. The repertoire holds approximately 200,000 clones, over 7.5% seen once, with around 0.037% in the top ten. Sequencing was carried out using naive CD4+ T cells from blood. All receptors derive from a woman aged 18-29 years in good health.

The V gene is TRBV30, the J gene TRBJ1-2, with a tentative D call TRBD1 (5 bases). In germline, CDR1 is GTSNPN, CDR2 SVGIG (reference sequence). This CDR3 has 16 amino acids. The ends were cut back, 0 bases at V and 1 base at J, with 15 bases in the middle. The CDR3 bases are TGTGCCTGGAGTGTAGGTGGGGCCAAATTTAACTATGGCTACACCTTC. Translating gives CAWSVGGAKFNYGYTF. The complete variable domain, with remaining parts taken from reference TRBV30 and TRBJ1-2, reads SQTIHQWPATLVQPVGSPLSLECTVEGTSNPNLYWYRQAAGRGLQLLFYSVGIGQISSEVPQNLSASRPQDRQFILSSKKLLLSDSGFYLCAWSVGGAKFNYGYTFGSGTRLTVV.

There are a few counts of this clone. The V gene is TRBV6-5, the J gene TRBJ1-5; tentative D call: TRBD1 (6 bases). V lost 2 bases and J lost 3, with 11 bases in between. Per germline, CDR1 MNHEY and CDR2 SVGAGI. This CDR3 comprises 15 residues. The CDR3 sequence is CASSYTRDNNQPQHF. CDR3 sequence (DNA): TGTGCCAGCAGTTACACCCGGGACAACAATCAGCCCCAGCATTTT.

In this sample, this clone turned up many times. The CDR3 here is CASSFGDRSTDTQYF. The CDR3 DNA reads as TGTGCCAGCAGCTTCGGGGACAGGAGCACAGATACGCAGTATTTT. The genes are TRBV7-9 and TRBJ2-3, with 8 bases aligning to TRBD1. In germline, CDR1 is SEHNR, CDR2 FQNEAQ (reference sequence). The CDR3 consists of 15 residues. The V segment lost 3 bases and the J segment 0 bases; nucleotides outside the gene matches: 2.

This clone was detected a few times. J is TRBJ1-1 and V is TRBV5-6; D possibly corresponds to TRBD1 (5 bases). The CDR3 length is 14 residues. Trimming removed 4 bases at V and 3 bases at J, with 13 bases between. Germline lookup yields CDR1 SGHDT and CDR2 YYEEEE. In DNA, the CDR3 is TGTGCCAGCAGCCTTCCAGGGAGGGACACTGAAGCTTTCTTT. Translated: CASSLPGRDTEAFF.

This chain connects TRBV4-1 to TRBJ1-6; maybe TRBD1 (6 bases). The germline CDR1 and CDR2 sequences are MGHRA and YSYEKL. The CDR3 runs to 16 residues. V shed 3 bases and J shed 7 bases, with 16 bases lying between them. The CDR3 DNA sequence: TGCGCCAGCAGCCATGAAGCCGGACAGCGCAATTCACCCCTCCACTTT. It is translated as CASSHEAGQRNSPLHF.

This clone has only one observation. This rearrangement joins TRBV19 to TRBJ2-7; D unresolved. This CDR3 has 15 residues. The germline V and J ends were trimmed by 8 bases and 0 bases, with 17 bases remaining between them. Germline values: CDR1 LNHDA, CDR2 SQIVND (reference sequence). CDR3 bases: TGTGCCAGTTCACAGTTTAACGGATTCTCCTACGAGCAGTACTTC. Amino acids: CASSQFNGFSYEQYF.

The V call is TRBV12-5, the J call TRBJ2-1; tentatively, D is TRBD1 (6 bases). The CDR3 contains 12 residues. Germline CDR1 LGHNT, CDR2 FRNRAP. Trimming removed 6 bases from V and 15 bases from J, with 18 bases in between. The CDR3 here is CASGQGQPVLFF. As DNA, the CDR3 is TGTGCTAGTGGCCAGGGACAACCCGTATTGTTCTTC.

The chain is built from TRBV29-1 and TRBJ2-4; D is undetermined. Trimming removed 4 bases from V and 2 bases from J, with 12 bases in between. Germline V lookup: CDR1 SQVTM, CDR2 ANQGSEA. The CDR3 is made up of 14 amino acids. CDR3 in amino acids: CSVAISATKNIQYF. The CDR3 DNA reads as TGCAGCGTTGCGATTTCAGCGACCAAAAACATTCAGTACTTC.

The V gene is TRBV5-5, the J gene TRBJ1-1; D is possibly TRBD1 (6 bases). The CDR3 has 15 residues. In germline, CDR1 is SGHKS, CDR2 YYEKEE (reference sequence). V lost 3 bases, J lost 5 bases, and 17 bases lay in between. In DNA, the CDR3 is TGTGCCAGCAGCTCAGAAGGGGGTCGGTGGACTGAAGCTTTCTTT. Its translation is CASSSEGGRWTEAFF.

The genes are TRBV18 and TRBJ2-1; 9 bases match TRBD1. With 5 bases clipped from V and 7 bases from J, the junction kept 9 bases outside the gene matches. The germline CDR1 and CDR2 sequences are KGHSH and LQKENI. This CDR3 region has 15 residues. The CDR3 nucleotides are TGTGCCAGCTCAACGGGGACAGGGAGTGGGAATGAGCAGTTCTTC. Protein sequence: CASSTGTGSGNEQFF.

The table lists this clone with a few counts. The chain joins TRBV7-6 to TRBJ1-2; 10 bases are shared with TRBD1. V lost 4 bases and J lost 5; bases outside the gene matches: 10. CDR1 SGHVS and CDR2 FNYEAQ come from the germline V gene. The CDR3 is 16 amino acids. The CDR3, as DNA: TGTGCCAGCAGCTCCGGGGGACAGGGGAAGAGTTATGGCTACACCTTC. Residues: CASSSGGQGKSYGYTF.

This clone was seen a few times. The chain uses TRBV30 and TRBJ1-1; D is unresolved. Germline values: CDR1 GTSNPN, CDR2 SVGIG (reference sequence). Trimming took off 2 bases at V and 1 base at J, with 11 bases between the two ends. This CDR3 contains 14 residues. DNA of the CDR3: TGTGCCTGGAGTCGGAGGAACGGGAACACTGAAGCTTTCTTT. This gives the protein CAWSRRNGNTEAFF.

The DNA of the CDR3 is TGTGCCAGCAGCCAGATGGGGCGGACCTACAATGAGCAGTTCTTC. This encodes CASSQMGRTYNEQFF. V is TRBV14 and J is TRBJ2-1; TRBD1 might be the D (5 bases). Germline CDR1 SGHDN, CDR2 FVKESK. The CDR3 sequence is 15 residues long. The V end lost 3 bases, the J end lost 2 bases, and 11 bases lay between the germline ends.

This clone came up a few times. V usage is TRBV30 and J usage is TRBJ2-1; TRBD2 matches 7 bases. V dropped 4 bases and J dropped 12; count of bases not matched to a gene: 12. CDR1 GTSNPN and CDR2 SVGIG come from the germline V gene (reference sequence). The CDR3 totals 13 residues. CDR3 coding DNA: TGTGCCTGGACTCTCCCTAGACTAGCAGGGCAGTTCTTC. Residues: CAWTLPRLAGQFF.

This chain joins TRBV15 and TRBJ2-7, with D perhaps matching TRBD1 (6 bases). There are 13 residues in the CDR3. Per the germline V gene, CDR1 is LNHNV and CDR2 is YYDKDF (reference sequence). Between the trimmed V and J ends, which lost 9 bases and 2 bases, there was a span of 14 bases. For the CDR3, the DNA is TGTGCCACTCGGGACACCTCAACCTACGAGCAGTACTTC. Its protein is CATRDTSTYEQYF.

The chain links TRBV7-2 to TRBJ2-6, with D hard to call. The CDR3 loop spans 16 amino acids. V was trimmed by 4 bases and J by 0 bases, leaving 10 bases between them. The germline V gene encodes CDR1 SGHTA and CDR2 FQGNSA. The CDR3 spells CASSSARVSGANVLTF. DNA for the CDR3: TGTGCCAGCAGCTCTGCCCGGGTCTCTGGGGCCAACGTCCTGACTTTC.

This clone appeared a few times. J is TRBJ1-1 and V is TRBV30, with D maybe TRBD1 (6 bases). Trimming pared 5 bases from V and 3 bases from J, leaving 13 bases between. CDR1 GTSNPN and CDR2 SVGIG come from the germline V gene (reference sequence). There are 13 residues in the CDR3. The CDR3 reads CAWGKGGYTEAFF. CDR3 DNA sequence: TGTGCCTGGGGGAAAGGGGGATACACTGAAGCTTTCTTT.

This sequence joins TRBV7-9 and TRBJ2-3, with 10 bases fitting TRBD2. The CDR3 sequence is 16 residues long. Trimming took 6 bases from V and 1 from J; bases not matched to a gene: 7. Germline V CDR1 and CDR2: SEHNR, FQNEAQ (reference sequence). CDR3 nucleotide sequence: TGTGCCAGCAGGACGGCCGGGACTAGCGGCACAGATACGCAGTATTTT. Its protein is CASRTAGTSGTDTQYF.

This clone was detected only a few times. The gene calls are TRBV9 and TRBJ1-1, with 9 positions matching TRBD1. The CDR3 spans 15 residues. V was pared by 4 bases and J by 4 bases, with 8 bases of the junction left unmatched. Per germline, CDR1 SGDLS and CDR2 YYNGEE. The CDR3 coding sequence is TGTGCCAGCAGCCCTAGGGGACAGGGAGGCACTGAAGCTTTCTTT. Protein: CASSPRGQGGTEAFF. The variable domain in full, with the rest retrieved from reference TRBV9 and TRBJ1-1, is DSGVTQTPKHLITATGQRVTLRCSPRSGDLSVYWYQQSLDQGLQFLIQYYNGEERAKGNILERFSAQQFPDLHSELNLSSLELGDSALYFCASSPRGQGGTEAFFGQGTRLTVV.

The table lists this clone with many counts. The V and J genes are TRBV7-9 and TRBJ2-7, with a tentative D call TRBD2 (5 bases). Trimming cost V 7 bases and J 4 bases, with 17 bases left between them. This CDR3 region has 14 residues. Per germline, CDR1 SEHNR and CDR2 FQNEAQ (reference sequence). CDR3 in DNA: TGTGCCAGCATGACGGGGAACGGGAAATACGAGCAGTACTTC. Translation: CASMTGNGKYEQYF.

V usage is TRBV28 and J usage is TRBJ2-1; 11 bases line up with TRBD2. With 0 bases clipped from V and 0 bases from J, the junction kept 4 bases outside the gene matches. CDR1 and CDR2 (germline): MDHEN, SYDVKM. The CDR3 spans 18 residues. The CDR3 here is CASSLWTSGVSSYNEQFF. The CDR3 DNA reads TGTGCCAGCAGTTTATGGACTAGCGGGGTGAGCTCCTACAATGAGCAGTTCTTC.

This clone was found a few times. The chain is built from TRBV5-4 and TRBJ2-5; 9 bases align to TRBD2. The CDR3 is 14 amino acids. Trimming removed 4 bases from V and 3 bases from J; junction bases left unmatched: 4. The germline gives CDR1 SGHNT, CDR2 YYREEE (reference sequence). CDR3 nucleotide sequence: TGTGCCAGCAGCCTTCCTAGCGGGGAAGAGACCCAGTACTTC. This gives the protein CASSLPSGEETQYF.

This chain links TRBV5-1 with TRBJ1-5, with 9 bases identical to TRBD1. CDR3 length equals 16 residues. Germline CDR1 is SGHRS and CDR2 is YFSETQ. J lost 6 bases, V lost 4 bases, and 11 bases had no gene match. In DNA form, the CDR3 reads TGCGCCAGCAGCCCCGGACAGGGGTTTAGGGGTCAGCCCCAGCATTTT. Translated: CASSPGQGFRGQPQHF.